This T cell receptor (beta chain) was sequenced in a study of blood T cell repertoires in COVID-19. For the study at large: The United States, Italy and Spain were the sources of the acute and convalescent COVID-19 samples. T cells, B-cell-depleted T cells, or PBMCs provided the cDNA or gDNA that served as material.

The CDR3 extends over 14 amino acids. Trimming cost V 5 bases and J 5 bases, with 15 bases left between them. Germline V lookup: CDR1 MNHEY, CDR2 SMNVEV (reference sequence). Assay used: immunoSEQ multiplex PCR; TCRdb lists only in-frame clones, some missing. The table lists about 160,000 clones, around 80% of them singletons. The sequence derives from a man aged 50-60 years who had recovered from COVID-19. The J gene is TRBJ2-5, the V gene TRBV27, with D perhaps matching TRBD1 (5 bases). The specimen sequenced was PBMCs or T cells enriched from blood (not recorded which). CDR3 coding DNA: TGTGCCAGCAGTCCCAGACAGTCTGGCGAGACCCAGTACTTC. It encodes CASSPRQSGETQYF.